This is a list of T cell receptor beta chains from one sample in a study of post-analysis software for immune sequencing data. TCRdb ran MiXCR on the PCR reads and lists one entry per CDR3 protein. The table shows 550,000 to 700,000 distinct CDR3 sequences, with roughly 46% occurring only once. Sequenced input: blood. These TCRs come from a girl aged 5-17 years with multiple sclerosis. Each CDR3 is given with its conserved first and last residue.

j_gene: TRBJ2-3
v_gene: TRBV24-1
CDR3aa: CATSDSGGYTDTQYF

j_gene: TRBJ2-4
v_gene: TRBV4-1
CDR3aa: CASSQVRLAGGHLAKNIQYF

j_gene: TRBJ2-7
v_gene: TRBV5-1
CDR3aa: CASSSQTGGKYEQYF

j_gene: TRBJ1-2
v_gene: TRBV7-9
CDR3aa: CASSSGVYGYTF

j_gene: TRBJ2-1
v_gene: TRBV9
CDR3aa: CASSVESGGLDNEQFF

j_gene: TRBJ2-7
v_gene: TRBV20-1
CDR3aa: CSASIDRACDEQYF

j_gene: TRBJ2-1
v_gene: TRBV6-6
CDR3aa: CASSYSQDSRFF

j_gene: TRBJ2-7
v_gene: TRBV7-8
CDR3aa: CTTSGRTAYEQYF

j_gene: TRBJ2-2
v_gene: TRBV12-3/TRBV12-4
CDR3aa: CASSSGTSGFTGELFF

j_gene: TRBJ1-2
v_gene: TRBV12-3/TRBV12-4
CDR3aa: CASRDLGQVGGYTF

j_gene: TRBJ2-7
v_gene: TRBV3-1
CDR3aa: CASSSGFSQYF

j_gene: .
v_gene: TRBV4-2
CDR3aa: CASSQEGTGCDEQYF

j_gene: TRBJ2-1
v_gene: TRBV7-2
CDR3aa: CASSLLTEQFF

j_gene: TRBJ1-5
v_gene: TRBV7-9
CDR3aa: CASSLTGEDNQPQHF

j_gene: TRBJ2-3
v_gene: TRBV7-6
CDR3aa: CASSLVSGGGDTQYF

j_gene: TRBJ2-3
v_gene: TRBV6-6
CDR3aa: CASSYLAGAKQDTQYF

j_gene: TRBJ2-3
v_gene: TRBV10-2
CDR3aa: CASSEPSSGLTDTQYF

j_gene: TRBJ1-1
v_gene: TRBV4-2
CDR3aa: CASSQVGNTEAFF

j_gene: TRBJ2-4
v_gene: TRBV11-2
CDR3aa: CASSLVSQGHQYF

j_gene: TRBJ2-1
v_gene: TRBV7-9
CDR3aa: CASSLAGLMGLSRREQFF

j_gene: TRBJ2-1
v_gene: TRBV12-3/TRBV12-4
CDR3aa: CASNLRRGGEQFF

j_gene: TRBJ2-4
v_gene: TRBV7-2
CDR3aa: CASSDRTGRAKNIQYF

j_gene: TRBJ2-7
v_gene: TRBV29-1
CDR3aa: CSVEVDSYEQYF

j_gene: TRBJ2-3
v_gene: TRBV5-1
CDR3aa: CASRLSTSTDTQYF

j_gene: TRBJ1-1
v_gene: TRBV21-1
CDR3aa: CASSKRRQGSEAFF

j_gene: TRBJ2-7
v_gene: TRBV12-3/TRBV12-4
CDR3aa: CASSFLDRGGEQYF

j_gene: TRBJ2-3
v_gene: TRBV12-3/TRBV12-4
CDR3aa: CASTFYGGLSTDAQYF

j_gene: TRBJ2-1
v_gene: TRBV6-1
CDR3aa: CASSSTSGLNEQFF

j_gene: TRBJ2-5
v_gene: TRBV3-1
CDR3aa: CACTLLGETQYF

j_gene: TRBJ2-5
v_gene: TRBV20-1
CDR3aa: CSAGGARQGTQYF

j_gene: TRBJ1-5
v_gene: TRBV20-1
CDR3aa: CSARGVGGSNQPQHF

j_gene: TRBJ2-1
v_gene: TRBV20-1
CDR3aa: CSARVPGGPYNEQFF

j_gene: TRBJ2-3
v_gene: TRBV7-3
CDR3aa: CASSPSGGAVDTQYF

j_gene: TRBJ1-2
v_gene: TRBV12-3/TRBV12-4
CDR3aa: CASSTSGYRDRGSNHTNYGYTF

j_gene: TRBJ1-1
v_gene: TRBV12-3/TRBV12-4
CDR3aa: CASSLRGMNTEAFF